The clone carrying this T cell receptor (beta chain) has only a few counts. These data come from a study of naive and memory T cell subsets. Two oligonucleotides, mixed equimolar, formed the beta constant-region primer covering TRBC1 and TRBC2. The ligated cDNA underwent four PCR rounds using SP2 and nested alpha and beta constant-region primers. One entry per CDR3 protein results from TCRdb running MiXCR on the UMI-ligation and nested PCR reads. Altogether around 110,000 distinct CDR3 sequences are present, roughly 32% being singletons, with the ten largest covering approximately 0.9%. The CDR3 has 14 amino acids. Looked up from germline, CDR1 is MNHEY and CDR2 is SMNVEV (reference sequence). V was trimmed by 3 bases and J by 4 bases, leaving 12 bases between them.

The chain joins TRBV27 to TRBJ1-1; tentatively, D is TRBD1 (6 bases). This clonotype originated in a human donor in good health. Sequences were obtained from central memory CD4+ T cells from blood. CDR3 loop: CASSFAGGVTEAFF. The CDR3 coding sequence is TGTGCCAGCAGTTTTGCGGGGGGCGTCACTGAAGCTTTCTTT.